Listed below are T cell receptor beta chains from one sample, sequenced in a study of Graves' ophthalmopathy and Graves' hyperthyroidism. TCRdb independently ran MiXCR on the multiplex PCR reads; one entry per CDR3 protein. Of roughly 400,000 distinct CDR3 sequences in the sample, roughly 15% are singletons; the top ten hold about 2.4%. The specimen sequenced was peripheral blood. The receptors stem from an adult woman with stable Graves' hyperthyroidism. The CDR3 runs from the conserved cysteine through the conserved F or W. A D gene is named only where the DNA matches it firmly. Size values are once, few and many counts, or a class for expanded clones, and some rows have none.

CDR3 DNA | CDR3 protein | V gene | clone size | D gene | J gene
TGCAGTGCCCACCCAGGGGGAAGGGTAGAGCAGTACTTC | CSAHPGGRVEQYF | TRBV20-1 | NA | TRBD1 | TRBJ2-7
TGTGCCAGCAGCCCTAGCGGGCCTAATCAGCCCCAGCATTTT | CASSPSGPNQPQHF | TRBV7-6 | many | NA | TRBJ1-5
TGTGCCAGCAGTTACCGGGCGGGAGGGTACAATGAGCAGTTCTTC | CASSYRAGGYNEQFF | TRBV6-2/TRBV6-3 | NA | TRBD2 | TRBJ2-1
TGCGCCAGCAGCTTGGAGGGCGGGACCCTTTTACCCGAGCAGTACTTC | CASSLEGGTLLPEQYF | TRBV5-1 | many | NA | TRBJ2-7
TGCAGCGCCGGTCAGGGTAGGGAGCAGTACTTC | CSAGQGREQYF | TRBV29-1 | many | NA | TRBJ2-7
TGTGCCAGCAGCCCCGGGCACGAGCAGTACTTC | CASSPGHEQYF | TRBV18 | many | NA | TRBJ2-7
TGTGCCAGCAGCCCTATTTCCACCGGGACAGGGCTCGGCTACACCTTC | CASSPISTGTGLGYTF | TRBV3-1 | many | TRBD1 | TRBJ1-2
TGTGCCAGCAGTCGTTCCCCATCTCGTGCGAGCCTAGCCAAAAACATTCAGTACTTC | CASSRSPSRASLAKNIQYF | TRBV27 | NA | NA | TRBJ2-4
TGTGCCAGCAGCTTCCTAGCGGGAGAGTACGGGCAGTACTTC | CASSFLAGEYGQYF | TRBV7-2 | many | TRBD2 | TRBJ2-7
TGTGCCAGCAGCAAGCGGGGGAAAAACATTCAGTACTTC | CASSKRGKNIQYF | TRBV4-2 | many | TRBD2 | TRBJ2-4
TGTGCCATCAGTGAGTCGTCAATGACCGGGGAGCTGTTTTTT | CAISESSMTGELFF | TRBV10-3 | many | NA | TRBJ2-2
TGTGCCAGCAGCGCAACTGAGACAGGGCAGAACACCGGGGAGCTGTTTTTT | CASSATETGQNTGELFF | TRBV28 | few | TRBD1 | TRBJ2-2
TGTGCCAGCAGTTACCGCGACTCCTATAATTCACCCCTCCACTTT | CASSYRDSYNSPLHF | TRBV6-5 | many | NA | TRBJ1-6
TGTGCCAGCAGTTATTCCTATCAGACCGAACCGCAGACGGGGCCGGTAGGCGAGCAGTACTTC | CASSYSYQTEPQTGPVGEQYF | TRBV6-9 | many | NA | TRBJ2-7
TGTGCCAGCAGTGAAGGGGTGCTAGCGGCACAGACCCAGTACTTC | CASSEGVLAAQTQYF | TRBV6-1 | many | TRBD2 | TRBJ2-5
TGTGCCAGCAGTTACCGGATTTCCAGCCTATACGAGCAGTACTTC | CASSYRISSLYEQYF | TRBV6-2/TRBV6-3 | NA | NA | TRBJ2-7
TGTGCCAGCAGTTTTCTTCCAGTGCGCACCAGACAGGAGACCCAGTACTTC | CASSFLPVRTRQETQYF | TRBV28 | many | NA | TRBJ2-5
TGTGCCAGCAGCACGCGACTAGCGGGAGGGGCCGGGGAGCTGTTTTTT | CASSTRLAGGAGELFF | TRBV7-2 | many | TRBD2 | TRBJ2-2
TGTGCCAGCAGTTACCCCCGCAGGGGAACCTACGAGCAGTACTTC | CASSYPRRGTYEQYF | TRBV6-2/TRBV6-3 | many | NA | TRBJ2-7
TGTGCCAGCAGTTACTTCGGGCGTGACAGCTCCTACGAGCAGTACTTC | CASSYFGRDSSYEQYF | TRBV6-5 | many | NA | TRBJ2-7
TGTGCTAGCAGTTTATTAGGGACGGGGGTCGAGCAGTACTTC | CASSLLGTGVEQYF | TRBV27 | many | NA | TRBJ2-7
TGTGCCAGCAGTTACGTTTCGGGTGGGGAGACCCAGTACTTC | CASSYVSGGETQYF | TRBV6-2/TRBV6-3 | NA | NA | TRBJ2-5
TGTGCCAGTATAGGGCCATTGTCTGGCTACACCTTC | CASIGPLSGYTF | TRBV19 | many | NA | TRBJ1-2
TGCGCCAGCAGCCCCCTACCTCGGGGTAGTTCCTACGAGCAGTACTTC | CASSPLPRGSSYEQYF | TRBV4-1 | few | NA | TRBJ2-7
TGTGCCAGCAGCAACATTGCAAGCGGGAGGCCCTACGAGCAGTACTTC | CASSNIASGRPYEQYF | TRBV11-2 | few | TRBD2 | TRBJ2-7
TGTGCCAGTCGGACCCACCTCAGGGCGACCGACCGGGACACGGTGGGCTACTACGAGCAGTACTTC | CASRTHLRATDRDTVGYYEQYF | TRBV19 | NA | NA | TRBJ2-7
TGTGCCAGCAGGAGGGACCCTGTCGATACTAACTATGGCTACACCTTC | CASRRDPVDTNYGYTF | TRBV6-5 | many | NA | TRBJ1-2
TGTGCCAGCAGTCGACGGGGCAGCAGCCATTCACCCTACGAGCAGTACTTC | CASSRRGSSHSPYEQYF | TRBV6-4 | many | NA | TRBJ2-7
TGCAGTGCTGTTGCAGGGGGCGCGAGAGGCGGTCAGCCCCAGCATTTT | CSAVAGGARGGQPQHF | TRBV20-1 | many | TRBD1 | TRBJ1-5
TGTGCCAGCAGCTTAGCCAGGCCCGGACAGGGCACTGAAGCTTTCTTT | CASSLARPGQGTEAFF | TRBV11-1 | NA | TRBD1 | TRBJ1-1
TGTGCCAGCAGCGCTAGCGGGAGGACGTACGAGCAGTACTTC | CASSASGRTYEQYF | TRBV6-2/TRBV6-3 | many | TRBD2 | TRBJ2-7
TGTGCCACCAGTGACTTCGACAGGGTAGGCGGGGAGACCCAGTACTTC | CATSDFDRVGGETQYF | TRBV24-1 | few | TRBD1 | TRBJ2-5
TGTGCCAGCAGACCCTTGAATAGATTAACGGGTAATGGAGAGACCCAGTACTTC | CASRPLNRLTGNGETQYF | TRBV6-5 | many | NA | TRBJ2-5
TGTGCCAGCAGCCGAGACCCAGGGGGGGCCTACGAGCAGTACTTC | CASSRDPGGAYEQYF | TRBV5-4 | NA | NA | TRBJ2-7
TGTGCCAGCAGCTACAGGACAGGCTACGAGCAGTACTTC | CASSYRTGYEQYF | TRBV5-6 | NA | TRBD1 | TRBJ2-7
TGTGCCAGCAGTTACTCCTACAGGCAGCCCCAGCATTTT | CASSYSYRQPQHF | TRBV6-2/TRBV6-3 | many | NA | TRBJ1-5
TGTGCCACCAGCGAAGACTGGGGGGGGGTGAACACTGAAGCTTTCTTT | CATSEDWGGVNTEAFF | TRBV15 | few | NA | TRBJ1-1
TGTGCCAGCAGCCAAGCGCCAAACACTGAAGCTTTCTTT | CASSQAPNTEAFF | TRBV3-1 | many | NA | TRBJ1-1
TGCAGCGTTGAATCCGACGGGGGCGCGAGCTACACCTTC | CSVESDGGASYTF | TRBV29-1 | few | NA | TRBJ1-2
TGTGCCAGCAAAGAAACAGGGGTGCAGTTCTATGGCTACACCTTC | CASKETGVQFYGYTF | TRBV6-2/TRBV6-3 | many | TRBD1 | TRBJ1-2
TGTGCCAGCAGCTTAGGCTTGGCGGGAGTAGGGGAGCAGTACTTC | CASSLGLAGVGEQYF | TRBV13 | many | TRBD2 | TRBJ2-7
TGTGCCAGTAGTATCGCGGCCAGTCGACAAGAGACCCAGTACTTC | CASSIAASRQETQYF | TRBV19 | many | NA | TRBJ2-5
TGTGCCAGCAGTTACTCGATATTCAGAGCAAACTATGGCTACACCTTC | CASSYSIFRANYGYTF | TRBV6-2/TRBV6-3 | many | NA | TRBJ1-2
TGTGCCAGTAGTTTAAGGGCTGCAGGACCCTACGAGCAGTACTTC | CASSLRAAGPYEQYF | TRBV19 | NA | NA | TRBJ2-7
TGTGCCAGCAGCTTATCGTCGAACACCGGGGAGCTGTTTTTT | CASSLSSNTGELFF | TRBV7-3 | many | NA | TRBJ2-2
TGCAGCGTTTCCGGGGTCACAGGTGGTTATGGCTACACCTTC | CSVSGVTGGYGYTF | TRBV29-1 | many | NA | TRBJ1-2
TGCAGCGTTGCTTTAGCTAGCGGGAGTTCCCAAGAGACCCAGTACTTC | CSVALASGSSQETQYF | TRBV29-1 | many | TRBD2 | TRBJ2-5
TGTGCCAGCAGTTCCGAAGGTGGGTCAGAAGCGAATCAGCCCCAGCATTTT | CASSSEGGSEANQPQHF | TRBV28 | many | NA | TRBJ1-5
TGTGCCAGCAGCTTGAGTAAAAACGCGAACACCGGGGAGCTGTTTTTT | CASSLSKNANTGELFF | TRBV7-6 | many | NA | TRBJ2-2
TGTGCCAGCAGTTACCGGACAGGGCCGGGAAACACCATATATTTT | CASSYRTGPGNTIYF | TRBV6-5 | NA | TRBD1 | TRBJ1-3
TGTGCCAGCAGCTTAGTGCCGGGGGCGGTGTCTGGGGCCAACGTCCTGACTTTC | CASSLVPGAVSGANVLTF | TRBV7-2 | many | NA | TRBJ2-6